The rows below give T cell receptor beta chains drawn from one sample of a study of CD8+CD57+ T cells in acquired aplastic anemia. TCRdb used MiXCR to reprocess the reads, holding one entry per CDR3 protein. The sample has some 200,000 distinct CDR3 sequences; 61% are singletons. The material sequenced was sorted CD4+, CD8+, or CD8+CD57+ T cells (not recorded which) from PBMCs. Every receptor here comes from a human donor in good health. CDR3s include the opening cysteine and the closing phenylalanine or tryptophan. The D gene is left open where the match is weak. Clone size, where shown, is once, few, many, or a class for clones that have expanded.

abundance: many
v_gene: TRBV7-9
d_gene: TRBD2
j_gene: TRBJ2-2
CDR3nt: TGTGCCAGCAGGGAAAGGCGGGAGGGCCTGGACACCGGGGAGCTGTTTTTT
CDR3aa: CASRERREGLDTGELFF

abundance: .
v_gene: TRBV25-1
d_gene: .
j_gene: TRBJ2-2
CDR3nt: TGTGCCAGCAGTGAATACCGGGAGCCCACCGGGGAGCTGTTTTTT
CDR3aa: CASSEYREPTGELFF

abundance: .
v_gene: TRBV6-5
d_gene: .
j_gene: TRBJ1-1
CDR3nt: TGTGCCAGCAGTTATGGGCCAGACACTGAAGCTTTCTTT
CDR3aa: CASSYGPDTEAFF

abundance: .
v_gene: TRBV10-3
d_gene: .
j_gene: TRBJ2-1
CDR3nt: TGTGCCATCAGGGATACAGGGTACGAGCAGTTCTTC
CDR3aa: CAIRDTGYEQFF

abundance: once
v_gene: TRBV24-1
d_gene: .
j_gene: TRBJ2-2
CDR3nt: TGTGCCACCAGCCAAGCGGAGAACACCGGGGAGCTGTTTTTT
CDR3aa: CATSQAENTGELFF

abundance: .
v_gene: TRBV20-1
d_gene: .
j_gene: TRBJ1-1
CDR3nt: TGCAGTGCGCGGGACATCTTGAACACTGAAGCTTTCTTT
CDR3aa: CSARDILNTEAFF

abundance: .
v_gene: TRBV24-1
d_gene: .
j_gene: TRBJ1-1
CDR3nt: TGTGCCACCAAGGGGGGGGAGAACACTGAAGCTTTCTTT
CDR3aa: CATKGGENTEAFF

abundance: .
v_gene: TRBV20-1
d_gene: .
j_gene: TRBJ1-1
CDR3nt: TGCAGTGCCCGACCACTGCAGATGAACACTGAAGCTTTCTTT
CDR3aa: CSARPLQMNTEAFF

abundance: .
v_gene: TRBV20-1
d_gene: TRBD2
j_gene: TRBJ2-3
CDR3nt: TGCAGTGCCCACGCTAGCGGGAGAGATACGCAGTATTTT
CDR3aa: CSAHASGRDTQYF

abundance: .
v_gene: TRBV27
d_gene: TRBD1
j_gene: TRBJ1-5
CDR3nt: TGTGCCAGCAGTTCACTCACCTACAGGGGGAATCAGCCCCAGCATTTT
CDR3aa: CASSSLTYRGNQPQHF

abundance: many
v_gene: TRBV6-5
d_gene: TRBD2
j_gene: TRBJ2-2
CDR3nt: TGTGCCAGCAGTTTCCGAGGGAGGGGTTACGGCACCGGGGAGCTGTTTTTT
CDR3aa: CASSFRGRGYGTGELFF

abundance: .
v_gene: TRBV9
d_gene: .
j_gene: TRBJ1-2
CDR3nt: TGTGCCAGCAGCGTAGGGGATCTCCAAGACGGCTCCTATGGCTACACCTTC
CDR3aa: CASSVGDLQDGSYGYTF

abundance: .
v_gene: TRBV5-1
d_gene: .
j_gene: TRBJ2-7
CDR3nt: TGCGCCAGCAGCACCCCGTACAGAGGCGCCTACGAGCAGTACTTC
CDR3aa: CASSTPYRGAYEQYF

abundance: .
v_gene: TRBV18
d_gene: .
j_gene: TRBJ2-1
CDR3nt: TGTGCCAGCTCACCACCGGAACACCTCTACAATGAGCAGTTCTTC
CDR3aa: CASSPPEHLYNEQFF

abundance: .
v_gene: TRBV9
d_gene: TRBD1
j_gene: TRBJ2-1
CDR3nt: TGTGCCAGCAGGAGAGGGACAGACGAGCAGTTCTTC
CDR3aa: CASRRGTDEQFF

abundance: .
v_gene: TRBV10-2
d_gene: TRBD2
j_gene: TRBJ2-1
CDR3nt: TGCGCCAGCAGTGACGGGGGACTACTCAATGAGCAGTTCTTC
CDR3aa: CASSDGGLLNEQFF

abundance: .
v_gene: TRBV5-1
d_gene: .
j_gene: TRBJ1-1
CDR3nt: TGCGCCAGCAGCTTGATTTCGTGGAACACTGAAGCTTTCTTT
CDR3aa: CASSLISWNTEAFF

abundance: .
v_gene: TRBV2
d_gene: .
j_gene: TRBJ2-7
CDR3nt: TGTGCCAGGGGGAGGACAGTATCGCCTTACGAGCAGTACTTC
CDR3aa: CARGRTVSPYEQYF

abundance: once
v_gene: TRBV24-1
d_gene: .
j_gene: TRBJ1-2
CDR3nt: TGTGCCACCAGTGGGCGGGCCCAGGGATCTGGAGGCTACACCTTC
CDR3aa: CATSGRAQGSGGYTF

abundance: .
v_gene: TRBV7-9
d_gene: .
j_gene: TRBJ2-4
CDR3nt: TGTGCCAGCAGCTCCGCAGGGGCCTTAATAGCCAAAAACATTCAGTACTTC
CDR3aa: CASSSAGALIAKNIQYF

abundance: .
v_gene: TRBV19
d_gene: .
j_gene: TRBJ1-1
CDR3nt: TGTGCCACCTTACGGGGTATTACGAACACTGAAGCTTTCTTT
CDR3aa: CATLRGITNTEAFF

abundance: .
v_gene: TRBV5-5
d_gene: TRBD1
j_gene: TRBJ2-7
CDR3nt: TGTGCCAGCAGCGATGACAGGGGAACCGACTACGAGCAGTACTTC
CDR3aa: CASSDDRGTDYEQYF

abundance: .
v_gene: TRBV2
d_gene: .
j_gene: TRBJ2-7
CDR3nt: TGTGCCAGCAGTGAAGCGCTTCCACAGGGTGAACGGTACTTC
CDR3aa: CASSEALPQGERYF

abundance: .
v_gene: TRBV20-1
d_gene: TRBD2
j_gene: TRBJ2-1
CDR3nt: TGCAGTGCTAGTATAGCGGGGGCCTACAATGAGCAGTTCTTC
CDR3aa: CSASIAGAYNEQFF

abundance: .
v_gene: TRBV10-3
d_gene: TRBD2
j_gene: TRBJ2-1
CDR3nt: TGTGCCATCAGTGAATCACTAGCGGGAGGGCCAAATGAGCAGTTCTTC
CDR3aa: CAISESLAGGPNEQFF

abundance: few
v_gene: TRBV9
d_gene: .
j_gene: TRBJ1-1
CDR3nt: TGTGCCAGCAGCGTTGGGCCTGGGACTGAAGCTTTCTTT
CDR3aa: CASSVGPGTEAFF

abundance: .
v_gene: TRBV29-1
d_gene: TRBD1
j_gene: TRBJ1-1
CDR3nt: TGCAGCGTTGGGACAGGGAGGACTGAAGCTTTCTTT
CDR3aa: CSVGTGRTEAFF

abundance: .
v_gene: TRBV19
d_gene: .
j_gene: TRBJ1-5
CDR3nt: TGTGCCAGTAGTCACTGGGGTGTTAGCCAGCCCCAGCATTTT
CDR3aa: CASSHWGVSQPQHF

abundance: few
v_gene: TRBV19
d_gene: .
j_gene: TRBJ2-7
CDR3nt: TGTGCCAGTAGTATGGCGGCAGGGCCAAACTACGAGCAGTACTTC
CDR3aa: CASSMAAGPNYEQYF

abundance: .
v_gene: TRBV20-1
d_gene: TRBD1
j_gene: TRBJ2-7
CDR3nt: TGCAGTGCTAGGGCTTCGGGGACAGTCTCCGAGCAGTACTTC
CDR3aa: CSARASGTVSEQYF

abundance: many
v_gene: TRBV4-1
d_gene: TRBD1
j_gene: TRBJ1-1
CDR3nt: TGCGCCAGCAGCCAGCAGGGGGGGAACACTGAAGCTTTCTTT
CDR3aa: CASSQQGGNTEAFF